The 5 T cell receptor beta chains below come from one sample, sequenced in a study of cytomegalovirus exposure and HLA in healthy donors. PCR amplification relied on 60 Vbeta primers (plus 13 Jbeta primers). Clones were sequenced by immunoSEQ multiplex PCR, and TCRdb holds only the in-frame ones, with some missing. The sample yields 100,000 to 150,000 clones, 75% to 80% seen once. The sequenced sample was PBMCs. All receptors come from a woman aged 35 to 49 in good health and CMV-seronegative.

The chain combines TRBV7-9 with TRBJ1-5; possibly TRBD1 for D (5 bases). Deletions cut 5 bases from V and 2 bases from J, with 13 bases between. Per germline, CDR1 SEHNR and CDR2 FQNEAQ (reference sequence). The CDR3 consists of 15 residues. CDR3: CASSRSDRGNQPQHF. In DNA form, the CDR3 reads TGTGCCAGCAGCCGGTCTGACAGAGGCAATCAGCCCCAGCATTTT.

J is TRBJ2-1 and V is TRBV4-1, with D unresolved. The CDR3 contains 15 residues. The V and J ends lost 4 bases and 1 base respectively, with 11 bases between them. The germline V gene encodes CDR1 MGHRA and CDR2 YSYEKL. CDR3 amino acids: CASSPFPGSYNEQFF. For the CDR3, the DNA is TGCGCCAGCAGCCCTTTCCCGGGTTCCTACAATGAGCAGTTCTTC.

The V gene is TRBV10-3, the J gene TRBJ1-2; no clear D. Germline values: CDR1 ENHRY, CDR2 SYGVKD. The CDR3 consists of 13 residues. V lost 4 bases, J lost 7 bases, and 13 bases lay in between. CDR3 region: CAISGSQSPGYTF. The CDR3 DNA is TGTGCCATCAGTGGCTCACAGTCCCCTGGCTACACCTTC.

This chain uses TRBV27 with TRBJ2-1; TRBD1 might be the D (6 bases). Trimming cost V 10 bases and J 2 bases, with 18 bases left between them. This CDR3 contains 15 residues. Germline lookup yields CDR1 MNHEY and CDR2 SMNVEV (reference sequence). The chain's CDR3 is CATTQGLDTYNEQFF. For the CDR3, the DNA is TGTGCCACCACCCAGGGGCTAGATACCTACAATGAGCAGTTCTTC.

The chain links TRBV19 to TRBJ2-2; 11 nucleotides agree with TRBD1. The germline V gene has CDR1 LNHDA and CDR2 SQIVND (reference sequence). V dropped 5 bases and J dropped 4; count of bases not matched to a gene: 9. The CDR3 is 17 amino acids. The CDR3 bases are TGTGCCAGTAGTCTCTCGTGGACAGGGGGCCGCACCGGGGAGCTGTTTTTT. It codes for CASSLSWTGGRTGELFF.